Listed below are T cell receptor beta chains from one sample, sequenced in a study of blood T cell repertoires in COVID-19. Method: immunoSEQ multiplex PCR; TCRdb's copy keeps in-frame clones and lacks some. The data contain roughly 93,000 clones, around 87% of them singletons. Sequences were obtained from peripheral blood. The receptor source for this set is a human donor in a cohort sampled during active COVID-19. Each CDR3 is given with its conserved first and last residue. Each record gives: D gene, clone size, J gene, V gene, CDR3 DNA, CDR3 protein. A D gene is named only where the DNA matches it firmly. Rows give clone size only sometimes, using once, few, many, or a class for an expanded clone.

d_gene: NA; abundance: NA; j_gene: TRBJ2-4; v_gene: TRBV30; CDR3nt: TGTGCCTGGAGTGTACGGGATCGCGGCATTCAGTACTTC; CDR3aa: CAWSVRDRGIQYF
d_gene: NA; abundance: NA; j_gene: TRBJ2-7; v_gene: TRBV28; CDR3nt: TGTGCCAGCAGTTTAGGAGGGGCTCGTACCTACGAGCAGTACTTC; CDR3aa: CASSLGGARTYEQYF
d_gene: NA; abundance: NA; j_gene: TRBJ1-2; v_gene: TRBV28; CDR3nt: TGTGCCAGCAGTTTAATTACGCCGGGCTATGGCTACACCTTC; CDR3aa: CASSLITPGYGYTF
d_gene: TRBD2; abundance: NA; j_gene: TRBJ2-7; v_gene: TRBV7-6; CDR3nt: TGTGCCAGCAGCTCCGGAACCTATTATTCGGGGGGCGAGCAGTACTTC; CDR3aa: CASSSGTYYSGGEQYF
d_gene: TRBD2; abundance: NA; j_gene: TRBJ2-1; v_gene: TRBV9; CDR3nt: TGTGCCAGCAGCCTATGGACTAGCGGGAGGAATGAGCAGTTCTTC; CDR3aa: CASSLWTSGRNEQFF
d_gene: TRBD1; abundance: NA; j_gene: TRBJ1-3; v_gene: TRBV7-9; CDR3nt: TGTGCCAGCAGCCCCTGGACAGGGGGCTCTGGAAACACCATATATTTT; CDR3aa: CASSPWTGGSGNTIYF
d_gene: NA; abundance: NA; j_gene: TRBJ2-1; v_gene: TRBV2; CDR3nt: TGTGCCAGCAGTGAAAGGTCTGCGCGGAGCTCCTACAATGAGCAGTTCTTC; CDR3aa: CASSERSARSSYNEQFF
d_gene: NA; abundance: NA; j_gene: TRBJ2-1; v_gene: TRBV6-6; CDR3nt: TGTGCCAGCAGCCTCGGGAGTATAGGAAATGAGCAGTTCTTC; CDR3aa: CASSLGSIGNEQFF
d_gene: TRBD2; abundance: once; j_gene: TRBJ2-1; v_gene: TRBV15; CDR3nt: TGTGCCACCAGCCTGCGGGGGAGACAGAGCTCCTACAATGAGCAGTTCTTC; CDR3aa: CATSLRGRQSSYNEQFF
d_gene: NA; abundance: medium-sized; j_gene: TRBJ2-5; v_gene: TRBV5-6; CDR3nt: TGTGCCAGCAGCTTAGGTAGACAAGCCCAAGAGACCCAGTACTTC; CDR3aa: CASSLGRQAQETQYF
d_gene: NA; abundance: NA; j_gene: TRBJ2-5; v_gene: TRBV29-1; CDR3nt: TGCAGCGTTGAGAGGCCCAGGGAACAAGAGACCCAGTACTTC; CDR3aa: CSVERPREQETQYF
d_gene: TRBD1; abundance: NA; j_gene: TRBJ2-1; v_gene: TRBV27; CDR3nt: TGTGCCAGCAGTTTCGTGGACAGGGTGGGGAATGAGCAGTTCTTC; CDR3aa: CASSFVDRVGNEQFF
d_gene: TRBD2; abundance: NA; j_gene: TRBJ2-5; v_gene: TRBV9; CDR3nt: TGTGCCAGCAGCCAAAATAGCGGGAAAGAGACCCAGTACTTC; CDR3aa: CASSQNSGKETQYF
d_gene: NA; abundance: NA; j_gene: TRBJ2-7; v_gene: TRBV7-9; CDR3nt: TGTGCCAGCAGCTTAGATAACAGGCGATCCTACGAGCAGTACTTC; CDR3aa: CASSLDNRRSYEQYF
d_gene: NA; abundance: NA; j_gene: TRBJ1-5; v_gene: TRBV3-1/TRBV3-2; CDR3nt: TGTGCCAGCAGCCAACAGACAAATCAGCCCCAGCATTTT; CDR3aa: CASSQQTNQPQHF
d_gene: TRBD2; abundance: NA; j_gene: TRBJ2-7; v_gene: TRBV9; CDR3nt: TGTGCCAGCAGCGCGGCCCCTAGCGGGAAAGTCGAGCAGTACTTC; CDR3aa: CASSAAPSGKVEQYF
d_gene: NA; abundance: NA; j_gene: TRBJ1-5; v_gene: TRBV3-1/TRBV3-2; CDR3nt: TGTGCCAGCAGCTACCCGGGTCAGCCCCAGCATTTT; CDR3aa: CASSYPGQPQHF
d_gene: NA; abundance: NA; j_gene: TRBJ1-5; v_gene: TRBV12-3/TRBV12-4; CDR3nt: TGTGCCAGCAGCTTACTAGGACAGCCCCAGCATTTT; CDR3aa: CASSLLGQPQHF
d_gene: NA; abundance: NA; j_gene: TRBJ1-1; v_gene: TRBV12-3/TRBV12-4; CDR3nt: TGTGCCAGCAGTTTTGCCGGGAACACTGAAGCTTTCTTT; CDR3aa: CASSFAGNTEAFF
d_gene: NA; abundance: NA; j_gene: TRBJ2-5; v_gene: TRBV2; CDR3nt: TGTGCCAGCACACAGGGGGGGCAAGAGACCCAGTACTTC; CDR3aa: CASTQGGQETQYF
d_gene: TRBD2; abundance: NA; j_gene: TRBJ2-3; v_gene: TRBV25-1; CDR3nt: TGTGCCAGCCAAAGCGGGAGATGGACAGATACGCAGTATTTT; CDR3aa: CASQSGRWTDTQYF
d_gene: NA; abundance: NA; j_gene: TRBJ1-2; v_gene: TRBV5-1; CDR3nt: TGCGCCAGCAGCTTGTCGGACTCTCTCTATGGCTACACCTTC; CDR3aa: CASSLSDSLYGYTF
d_gene: NA; abundance: NA; j_gene: TRBJ1-1; v_gene: TRBV5-1; CDR3nt: TGCGCCAGCAGCTTGGCCGACACTGAAGCTTTCTTT; CDR3aa: CASSLADTEAFF
d_gene: NA; abundance: few; j_gene: TRBJ2-5; v_gene: TRBV5-7; CDR3nt: TGTGCCAGCAGCTACTCGACTAGTGACGGGGAGACCCAGTACTTC; CDR3aa: CASSYSTSDGETQYF
d_gene: TRBD2; abundance: once; j_gene: TRBJ2-2; v_gene: TRBV19; CDR3nt: TGTGCCAGTAGTATAGTAAGCAGCGGGACGAACACCGGGGAGCTGTTTTTT; CDR3aa: CASSIVSSGTNTGELFF
d_gene: NA; abundance: NA; j_gene: TRBJ2-1; v_gene: TRBV7-9; CDR3nt: TGTGCCAGCCGAGTGGCTAGCCCCAATGAGCAGTTCTTC; CDR3aa: CASRVASPNEQFF
d_gene: NA; abundance: NA; j_gene: TRBJ2-7; v_gene: TRBV5-1; CDR3nt: TGCGCCAGCGGGGAGACTTCCTACGAGCAGTACTTC; CDR3aa: CASGETSYEQYF
d_gene: NA; abundance: NA; j_gene: TRBJ2-7; v_gene: TRBV19; CDR3nt: TGTGCCAGTAGTGGCCTAGCTGGCGCCTACGAGCAGTACTTC; CDR3aa: CASSGLAGAYEQYF